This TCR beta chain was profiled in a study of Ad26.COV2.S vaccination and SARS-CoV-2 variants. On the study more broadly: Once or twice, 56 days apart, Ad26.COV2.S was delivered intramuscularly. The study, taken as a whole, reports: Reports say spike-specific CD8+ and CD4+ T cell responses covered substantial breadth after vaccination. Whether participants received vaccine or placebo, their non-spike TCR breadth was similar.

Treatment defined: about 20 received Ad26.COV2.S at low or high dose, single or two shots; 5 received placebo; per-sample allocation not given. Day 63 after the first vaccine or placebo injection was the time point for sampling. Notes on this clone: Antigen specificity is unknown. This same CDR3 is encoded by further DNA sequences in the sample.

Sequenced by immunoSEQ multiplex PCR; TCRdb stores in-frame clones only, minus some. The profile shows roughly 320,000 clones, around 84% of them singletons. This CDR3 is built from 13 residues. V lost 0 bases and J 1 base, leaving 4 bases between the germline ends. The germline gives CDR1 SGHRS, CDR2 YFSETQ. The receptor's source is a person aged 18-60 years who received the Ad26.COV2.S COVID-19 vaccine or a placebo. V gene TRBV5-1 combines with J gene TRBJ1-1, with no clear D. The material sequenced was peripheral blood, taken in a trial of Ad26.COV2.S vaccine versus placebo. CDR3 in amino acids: CASSLVPNTEAFF. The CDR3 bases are TGCGCCAGCAGCTTGGTACCGAACACTGAAGCTTTCTTT.